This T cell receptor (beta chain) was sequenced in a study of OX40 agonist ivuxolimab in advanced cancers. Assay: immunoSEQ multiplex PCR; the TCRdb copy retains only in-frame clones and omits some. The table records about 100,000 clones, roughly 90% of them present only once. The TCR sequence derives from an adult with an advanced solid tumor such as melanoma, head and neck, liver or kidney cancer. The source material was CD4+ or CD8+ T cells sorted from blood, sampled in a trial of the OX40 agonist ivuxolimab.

The CDR3 DNA sequence: TGTGCCAGCAGCTCGTCCTTAAGGGGGAGCATGTATGAAGCTTTCTTT. Protein: CASSSSLRGSMYEAFF. J is TRBJ1-1 and V is TRBV11-2; possibly TRBD1 for D (6 bases). The V end lost 4 bases, the J end lost 7 bases, and 22 bases lay between the germline ends. The germline V gene encodes CDR1 SGHAT and CDR2 FQNNGV. This CDR3 comprises 16 residues.